The text below deals with one T cell receptor beta chain. Its antigen is unidentified. This sample was included in a study of identical twins. Study results and caveats: Insertions were reduced in abundant cord blood beta clonotypes but not in memory repertoires.

Each CDR3 protein is one row after TCRdb ran MiXCR on the 5' RACE reads. The sample consists of around 230,000 distinct CDR3 sequences, approximately 9% of them appearing once. This clonotype was sampled from a woman aged 18-29 years in good health. The specimen was memory (CD45RO+) T cells sorted from blood.

The CDR3: CASSRTRDEQFF. The DNA for the CDR3 is TGCGCCAGCAGCCGGACTAGAGATGAGCAGTTCTTC. The chain uses TRBV4-1 and TRBJ2-1, with 7 nucleotides matching TRBD2. CDR1 is MGHRA and CDR2 is YSYEKL in the germline V gene. After removal of 4 bases from V and 8 bases from J, the junction contained 2 bases not matched to a gene. The CDR3 is 12 residues long.